This T cell receptor (beta chain) originates from a study of T cells in women clearing cervical HPV infection. Study context: Blood came at first lesion visit for cases, post-clearance for controls. Cases' blood sampling followed lesion detection by median approximately 150 days (90 to 200). Findings and limits, study-wide: CIN3+ cases had significantly higher TCR richness than controls; evenness did not differ. Associations may precede or follow infection; HPV-specific or memory T cells were not isolated.

The CDR3 covers 15 residues. CDR1 is SGHRS, CDR2 YFSETQ, per germline. V shed 3 bases and J 7 bases; nucleotides not matched to a gene: 9. Method: immunoSEQ multiplex PCR; TCRdb's copy keeps in-frame clones and lacks some. The table lists approximately 35,000 clones. As for this clone: Its antigen is not known. Sequencing ends 3 residues short of the CDR3 end; the germline J gene provides the rest.

The receptor comes from a woman aged 18 to 75 with a cervical HPV16 infection that either progressed to CIN3+ or cleared (not recorded which). The V and J genes are TRBV5-1 and TRBJ1-4, with 7 nucleotides matching TRBD1. The sequenced material came from blood buffy coat. CDR3 region: CASSYAGDRVEKLFF. CDR3 bases read: TGCGCCAGCAGCTACGCCGGAGACAGGGTTGAAAAA.